A single sample is the source of the 27 T cell receptor beta chains below, sequenced in a study of blood T cells in healthy people across ages. For the second PCR, which ran for about 6 to 11 cycles, a sample-barcoded 5' primer and a J-beta primer mix were used. TCRdb reanalysed the 5' RACE reads using MiXCR and keeps one entry per CDR3 protein. The data contain nearly 800,000 distinct CDR3 sequences, roughly 25% of them seen just once; the ten biggest clones take up approximately 3.7%. This sample was also put to use in a study of T cells of mothers and their children.

The sample taken for sequencing was blood. These receptors all stem from a boy aged 5 to 17 in good health.

This clonotype was detected only a few times. The chain has TRBV20-1 and TRBJ1-4, with D possibly matching TRBD1 (6 bases). CDR3 length: 13 residues. Trimming removed 5 bases from V and 0 bases from J, with 7 bases in between. The germline gives CDR1 DFQATT, CDR2 SNEGSKA (reference sequence). The chain's CDR3 is CSAGQSTNEKLFF. CDR3 nucleotides: TGCAGTGCTGGACAGTCAACTAATGAAAAACTGTTTTTT.

This chain connects TRBV7-8 to TRBJ2-5, with D maybe TRBD2 (5 bases). Deletions cut 1 base from V and 2 bases from J, with 11 bases between. The V gene's germline CDR1 is SGHVS and CDR2 FQNEAQ. The CDR3 consists of 15 residues. CDR3 protein: CASSLVPGVQETQYF. In DNA form, the CDR3 reads TGTGCCAGCAGCTTAGTCCCCGGGGTGCAAGAGACCCAGTACTTC.

This chain connects TRBV5-4 to TRBJ1-1; TRBD1 is a possible D gene (5 bases). CDR1 and CDR2 from the germline V gene are SGHNT and YYREEE (reference sequence). The V end lost 3 bases, the J end lost 2 bases, and 8 bases lay between the germline ends. This CDR3 has 13 residues. CDR3 sequence: CASSWGPNTEAFF. The CDR3, as DNA: TGTGCCAGCAGCTGGGGCCCCAACACTGAAGCTTTCTTT.

This clonotype was observed a handful of times. J is TRBJ2-5 and V is TRBV6-2 or TRBV6-3; no reliable D call. This CDR3 has 11 amino acids. The germline CDR1 and CDR2 sequences are MNHEY and SVGEGT. The germline V and J ends were trimmed by 1 base and 5 bases, with 2 bases remaining between them. The CDR3 DNA reads as TGTGCCAGCAGTTACTTTGAGACCCAGTACTTC. As protein: CASSYFETQYF.

A word on this clonotype: Its ends do not fully match the called genes, so a read error is possible. J is TRBJ2-3 and V is TRBV13; 9 nucleotides match TRBD1. The CDR3 has 16 residues. Germline CDR1 PRHDT, CDR2 FYEKMQ (reference sequence). CDR3 residues: CANSLRTGVITDTQYF. In DNA, the CDR3 is TGTGCCAACAGCTTAAGGACAGGGGTTATCACAGATACGCAGTATTTT.

The CDR3 coding sequence is TGCAGCGAGAGGACTTTGGGGGCCAAAAACATTCAGTACTTC. It yields the protein CSERTLGAKNIQYF. The chain is built from TRBV29-1 and TRBJ2-4; weak D call: TRBD2 (5 bases). Per the germline V gene, CDR1 is SQVTM and CDR2 is ANQGSEA. Trimming left V 7 bases short and J 1 base short, with 14 bases between. The CDR3 totals 14 residues.

V usage is TRBV18 and J usage is TRBJ1-3, with D tentatively TRBD1 (5 bases). The CDR3 length is 13 residues. V was clipped by 5 bases and J by 0 bases, with 5 bases between them. CDR1 and CDR2 from the germline V gene are KGHSH and LQKENI. In DNA form, the CDR3 reads TGTGCCAGCTCAGACAGCTCTGGAAACACCATATATTTT. Encoded protein: CASSDSSGNTIYF.

The gene calls are TRBV5-8 and TRBJ1-1; 8 positions agree with TRBD1. The germline gives CDR1 SGHTS, CDR2 YDEGEE. This CDR3 spans 14 amino acids. The J segment lost 7 bases and the V segment lost 6 bases, leaving 11 bases of the junction unmatched. DNA of the CDR3: TGTGCCAGCATGGGCGTCAGGGGGCGGATTGAAGCTTTCTTT. Translation: CASMGVRGRIEAFF. Variable domain in full (rest from reference TRBV5-8 and TRBJ1-1): EAGVTQSPTHLIKTRGQQATLRCSPISGHTSVYWYQQALGLGLQFLLWYDEGEERNRGNFPPRFSGRQFPNYSSELNVNALELEDSALYLCASMGVRGRIEAFFGQGTRLTVV.

The chain joins TRBV5-1 to TRBJ2-7; 8 bases are a match to TRBD1. After removal of 0 bases from V and 5 bases from J, the junction contained 4 bases not matched to a gene. This CDR3 has 14 amino acids. The germline V gene has CDR1 SGHRS and CDR2 YFSETQ. The CDR3 is CASSLDGQGNEQYF. The CDR3 DNA follows: TGCGCCAGCAGCTTGGATGGACAGGGCAACGAGCAGTACTTC.

V gene TRBV12-3 or TRBV12-4 combines with J gene TRBJ2-5, with D unresolved. The CDR3 runs to 14 residues. Between the trimmed V and J ends, which lost 4 bases and 3 bases, there was a span of 12 bases. CDR3 sequence: CASSSPTAEETQYF. The CDR3 nucleotides are TGTGCCAGCAGTTCACCGACTGCTGAAGAGACCCAGTACTTC.

This chain uses TRBV6-2 or TRBV6-3 with TRBJ2-1; 9 bases align to TRBD1. The CDR3 spans 16 residues. The J segment lost 5 bases and the V segment lost 6 bases, leaving 11 bases of the junction unmatched. Germline CDR1 reads MNHEY; CDR2 reads SVGEGT. The CDR3 DNA sequence: TGTGCCAGCAGGACCCCAACGGGACAGGGCGACAATGAGCAGTTCTTC. It encodes CASRTPTGQGDNEQFF.

The chain carries TRBV28 and TRBJ1-2; the D is unclear. The CDR3 runs to 15 residues. V shed 3 bases and J shed 0 bases, with 11 bases lying between them. Germline CDR1 is MDHEN and CDR2 is SYDVKM. This chain's CDR3 is CASSFRGPPNYGYTF. The CDR3 bases are TGTGCCAGCAGTTTCAGAGGTCCTCCTAACTATGGCTACACCTTC.

V is TRBV4-3 and J is TRBJ2-5; the D call may be TRBD1 or TRBD2 (5 bases each). V dropped 4 bases and J dropped 0 bases, with 15 bases sitting between them. Per the germline V gene, CDR1 is LGHNA and CDR2 is YSLEER. The CDR3 length is 16 residues. The CDR3 is CASSPSGGENQETQYF. CDR3 bases: TGCGCCAGCAGCCCCTCTGGGGGAGAAAACCAAGAGACCCAGTACTTC.

This clonotype was observed a handful of times. J is TRBJ2-2 and V is TRBV2; no clear D. CDR1 is SNHLY, CDR2 FYNNEI, per germline. V was trimmed by 2 bases and J by 0 bases, leaving 7 bases between them. CDR3 length: 15 residues. CDR3 region: CASSEKAANTGELFF. For the CDR3, the DNA is TGTGCCAGCAGTGAAAAAGCCGCGAACACCGGGGAGCTGTTTTTT. Filled out from reference TRBV2 and TRBJ2-2, the complete variable domain reads EPEVTQTPSHQVTQMGQEVILRCVPISNHLYFYWYRQILGQKVEFLVSFYNNEISEKSEIFDDQFSVERPDGSNFTLKIRSTKLEDSAMYFCASSEKAANTGELFFGEGSRLTVL.

This clonotype was counted many times. This rearrangement joins TRBV4-3 to TRBJ2-5; the D gene is possibly TRBD2 (6 bases). V lost 4 bases to trimming and J lost 1 base, with 7 bases between them. Germline loops: CDR1 LGHNA, CDR2 YSLEER. CDR3 length: 13 amino acids. CDR3 protein: CASSRDFQETQYF. CDR3 sequence (DNA): TGCGCCAGCAGCCGGGACTTCCAAGAGACCCAGTACTTC.

The table lists this clonotype with a few counts. CDR3 protein: CASSLEFGRANEQFF. The CDR3 DNA reads as TGTGCCAGCAGCTTAGAGTTCGGGAGGGCCAATGAGCAGTTCTTC. The V gene is TRBV7-2, the J gene TRBJ2-1, with 8 bases that match TRBD2. The CDR3 extends over 15 amino acids. V gave up 1 base and J gave up 6 bases; unmatched junction bases: 5. Per the germline V gene, CDR1 is SGHTA and CDR2 is FQGNSA.

This clonotype was found a few times. J is TRBJ2-3 and V is TRBV15, with D perhaps matching TRBD1 (5 bases). Germline V CDR1 and CDR2: LNHNV, YYDKDF (reference sequence). This CDR3 has 17 residues. V was pared by 0 bases and J by 3 bases, with 16 bases between. CDR3 protein: CATSRDGREGATDTQYF. As DNA, the CDR3 is TGTGCCACCAGCAGAGATGGAAGAGAAGGGGCAACAGATACGCAGTATTTT.

This clonotype was seen a single time. The rearrangement uses TRBV6-5 and TRBJ1-1; D is uncertain. The CDR3 totals 14 residues. Per the germline V gene, CDR1 is MNHEY and CDR2 is SVGAGI. With 2 bases removed from V and 3 bases from J, the gap between germline ends came to 10 bases. CDR3 region: CASSYAGKDTEAFF. CDR3 coding DNA: TGTGCCAGCAGTTACGCGGGGAAGGACACTGAAGCTTTCTTT.

The V and J genes are TRBV6-1 and TRBJ1-4; maybe TRBD1 (6 bases). This CDR3 is 14 amino acids long. V lost 5 bases and J lost 7, with 14 bases in between. Germline CDR1 MNHNS, CDR2 SASEGT. This CDR3 is CASSKQGGAEKLFF. CDR3 DNA sequence: TGTGCCAGCAGTAAACAGGGAGGGGCTGAAAAACTGTTTTTT.

This clonotype showed up just a few times. V usage is TRBV2 and J usage is TRBJ2-1, with 9 bases identical to TRBD1. The CDR3 loop spans 17 amino acids. Germline values: CDR1 SNHLY, CDR2 FYNNEI. Trimming removed 3 bases from V and 0 bases from J; junction bases left unmatched: 6. CDR3 sequence: CASSDHDRGSSYNEQFF. The CDR3, as DNA: TGTGCCAGCAGTGATCACGACAGGGGGAGCTCCTACAATGAGCAGTTCTTC.

This clonotype was detected only a few times. This rearrangement joins TRBV2 to TRBJ1-1; 9 nucleotides align to TRBD1. In germline, CDR1 is SNHLY, CDR2 FYNNEI. The CDR3 extends over 15 amino acids. With 9 bases clipped from V and 5 bases from J, the junction kept 13 bases outside the gene matches. The CDR3: CASPGQGIYETEAFF. CDR3 coding DNA: TGTGCCAGTCCGGGACAGGGTATCTACGAGACTGAAGCTTTCTTT.

V usage is TRBV7-9 and J usage is TRBJ1-1; D might be TRBD1 (5 bases). This CDR3 has 14 amino acids. Trimming took off 2 bases at V and 8 bases at J, with 15 bases between the two ends. Germline CDR1 SEHNR, CDR2 FQNEAQ (reference sequence). CDR3 sequence reads: CASSLRQAGTEAFF. CDR3 DNA sequence: TGTGCCAGCAGCTTACGCCAGGCGGGGACGGAAGCTTTCTTT.

This clonotype has a handful of counts. The chain links TRBV29-1 to TRBJ1-2; D gene uncertain. Trimming left V 6 bases short and J 6 bases short, with 5 bases between. The germline V gene encodes CDR1 SQVTM and CDR2 ANQGSEA. CDR3 length: 9 residues. The CDR3 is CSVRDGYTF. The CDR3 DNA reads TGCAGCGTCCGTGATGGCTACACCTTC.

This clonotype was recorded at least ten times. The genes are TRBV20-1 and TRBJ2-7, with 14 bases identical to TRBD2. After removal of 3 bases from V and 6 bases from J, the junction contained 4 bases not matched to a gene. The CDR3 is 14 residues long. Per the germline V gene, CDR1 is DFQATT and CDR2 is SNEGSKA (reference sequence). The CDR3 DNA reads as TGCAGTGCTAGGCGACTAGCGGGAGGGGGCGAGCAGTACTTC. Translation gives CSARRLAGGGEQYF.

This clonotype was seen many times. The chain joins TRBV4-1 to TRBJ2-7, with D uncertain. The ends were cut back, 4 bases at V and 4 bases at J, with 14 bases in the middle. The CDR3 covers 14 residues. Germline values: CDR1 MGHRA, CDR2 YSYEKL. The CDR3 bases are TGCGCCAGCAGCCCGCCCGCTGCCCCATACGAGCAGTACTTC. Protein sequence: CASSPPAAPYEQYF.

The chain combines TRBV20-1 with TRBJ2-5; D is possibly TRBD2 (6 bases). The CDR3 is 14 amino acids. Germline CDR1 reads DFQATT; CDR2 reads SNEGSKA (reference sequence). V was shortened by 3 bases and J by 11 bases, with 22 bases between the two germline ends. This CDR3 reads CSASGGAAGVQQYF. DNA of the CDR3: TGCAGTGCTAGCGGCGGGGCGGCTGGGGTGCAGCAGTACTTC.

The chain couples TRBV28 to TRBJ1-4; unclear D gene. The V and J ends lost 4 bases and 5 bases respectively, with 11 bases between them. The CDR3 sequence is 14 residues long. CDR1 and CDR2 from the germline V gene are MDHEN and SYDVKM. This chain's CDR3 is CASSSKGGNEKLFF. CDR3 in DNA: TGTGCCAGCAGTTCGAAGGGAGGGAATGAAAAACTGTTTTTT.